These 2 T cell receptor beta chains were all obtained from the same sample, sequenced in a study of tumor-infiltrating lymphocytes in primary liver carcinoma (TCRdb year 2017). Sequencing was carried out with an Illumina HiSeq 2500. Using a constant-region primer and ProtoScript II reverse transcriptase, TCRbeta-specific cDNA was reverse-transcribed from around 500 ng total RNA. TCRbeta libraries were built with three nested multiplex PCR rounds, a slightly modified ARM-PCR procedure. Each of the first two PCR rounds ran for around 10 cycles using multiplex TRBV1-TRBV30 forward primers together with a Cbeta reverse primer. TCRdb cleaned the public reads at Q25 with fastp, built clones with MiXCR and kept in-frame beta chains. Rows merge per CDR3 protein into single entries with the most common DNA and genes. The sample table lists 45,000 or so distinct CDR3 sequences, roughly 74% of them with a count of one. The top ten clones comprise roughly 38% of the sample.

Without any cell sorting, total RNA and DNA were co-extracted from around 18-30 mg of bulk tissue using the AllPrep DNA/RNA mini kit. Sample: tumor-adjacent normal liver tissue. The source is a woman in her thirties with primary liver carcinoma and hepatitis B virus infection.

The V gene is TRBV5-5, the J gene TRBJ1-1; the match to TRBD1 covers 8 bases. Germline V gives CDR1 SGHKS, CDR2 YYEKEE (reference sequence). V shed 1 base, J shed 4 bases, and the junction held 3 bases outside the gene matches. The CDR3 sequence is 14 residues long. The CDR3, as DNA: TGTGCCAGCAGCTTGCGGACAGGGAGCACTGAAGCTTTCTTT. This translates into CASSLRTGSTEAFF.

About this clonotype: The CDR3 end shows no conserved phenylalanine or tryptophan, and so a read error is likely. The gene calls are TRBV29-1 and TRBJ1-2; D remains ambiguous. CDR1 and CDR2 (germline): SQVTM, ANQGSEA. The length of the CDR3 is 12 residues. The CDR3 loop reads CSVLGRPYGYTS. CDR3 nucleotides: TGCAGTGTTTTGGGCAGGCCATATGGCTACACCTCC.